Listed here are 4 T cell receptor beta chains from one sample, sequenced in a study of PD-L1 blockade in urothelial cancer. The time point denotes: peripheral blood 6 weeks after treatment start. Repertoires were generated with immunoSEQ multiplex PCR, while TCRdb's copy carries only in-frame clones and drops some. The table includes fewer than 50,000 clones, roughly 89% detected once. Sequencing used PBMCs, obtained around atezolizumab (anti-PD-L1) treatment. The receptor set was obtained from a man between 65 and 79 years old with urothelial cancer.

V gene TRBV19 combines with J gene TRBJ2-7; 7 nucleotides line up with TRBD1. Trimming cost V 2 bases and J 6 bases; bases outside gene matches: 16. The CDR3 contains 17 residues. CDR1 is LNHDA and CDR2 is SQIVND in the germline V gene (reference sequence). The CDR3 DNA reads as TGTGCCAGTAGTATAAGTCGAGGGGGACAGCCTATCTCCGAGCAGTACTTC. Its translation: CASSISRGGQPISEQYF.

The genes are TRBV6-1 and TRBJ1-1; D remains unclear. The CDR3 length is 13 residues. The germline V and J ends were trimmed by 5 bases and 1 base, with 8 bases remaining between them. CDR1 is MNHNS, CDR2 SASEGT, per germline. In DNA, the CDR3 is TGTGCCAGCAGTTATAACAAGAACACTGAAGCTTTCTTT. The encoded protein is CASSYNKNTEAFF.

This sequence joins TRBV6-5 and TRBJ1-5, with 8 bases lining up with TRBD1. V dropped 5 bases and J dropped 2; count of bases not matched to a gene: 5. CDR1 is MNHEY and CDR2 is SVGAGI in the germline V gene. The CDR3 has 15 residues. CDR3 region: CASSTGGVGNQPQHF. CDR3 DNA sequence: TGTGCCAGCAGTACAGGGGGGGTTGGCAATCAGCCCCAGCATTTT.

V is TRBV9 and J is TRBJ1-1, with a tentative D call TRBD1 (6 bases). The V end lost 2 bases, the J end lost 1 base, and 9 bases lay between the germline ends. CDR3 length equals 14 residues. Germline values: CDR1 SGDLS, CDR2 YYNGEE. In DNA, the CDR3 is TGTGCCAGCAGCGTGGGGGCCTCGAACACTGAAGCTTTCTTT. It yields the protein CASSVGASNTEAFF.